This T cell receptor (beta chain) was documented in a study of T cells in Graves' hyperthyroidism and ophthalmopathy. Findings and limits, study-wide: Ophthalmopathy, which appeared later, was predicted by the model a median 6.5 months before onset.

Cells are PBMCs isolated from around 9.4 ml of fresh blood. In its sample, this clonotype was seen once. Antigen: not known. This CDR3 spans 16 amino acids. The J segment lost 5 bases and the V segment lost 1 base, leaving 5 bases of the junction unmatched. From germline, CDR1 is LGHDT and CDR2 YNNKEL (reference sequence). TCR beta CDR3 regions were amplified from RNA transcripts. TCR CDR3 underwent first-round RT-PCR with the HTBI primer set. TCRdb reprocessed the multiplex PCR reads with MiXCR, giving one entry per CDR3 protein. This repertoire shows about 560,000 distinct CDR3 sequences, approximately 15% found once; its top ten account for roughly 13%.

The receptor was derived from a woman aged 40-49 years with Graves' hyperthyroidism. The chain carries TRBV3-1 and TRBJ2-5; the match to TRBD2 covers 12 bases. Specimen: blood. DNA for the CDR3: TGTGCCAGCAGCCAAGGAGCTAGCGGGAGGGCCGAGACCCAGTACTTC. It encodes CASSQGASGRAETQYF.